This TCR beta chain was documented in a study of immune heterogeneity within non-small cell lung tumors listed by TCRdb under 2018. A note on the overall study: Histology comprised several squamous cell carcinomas, roughly ten non-squamous carcinomas and 1 tumor not otherwise specified. For mutant peptides 8 to 11 amino acids long, netMHCpan-3.0 predicted neoantigen binding to the HLA alleles of each patient. To look at intratumoral immune heterogeneity, the study ran whole-exome sequencing, RNA-seq and TCR beta repertoire sequencing on several spatially distinct regions taken from every NSCLC tumor. TCR repertoire analysis included 57 tumor loci from about 14 patients, whereas transcriptome data included only approximately 44 loci from around eleven patients. Study-wide findings and limitations: A statistically significant but moderate positive correlation (R roughly 0.33) was observed between local T-cell repertoire clonality and local tumor mutational burden. Within a patient, identical dominant CDR3B clonotypes were found to recur across loci, yet unique high-frequency clones were also harbored in different tumor locations. High-frequency TCR beta clonotypes were largely distinct between individual patients.

The TCR beta CDR3 region was amplified with a multiplex PCR system, in which a first round of 10 cycles was run using 32 V-gene forward and 13 J-gene reverse primers. The first PCR round used a QIAGEN Multiplex PCR Kit, and the primer sequences were filed in Chinese patent CN105087789A. In a second PCR round, Illumina universal primers were added with the Phusion High-Fidelity PCR Kit. Sequencing of the TCR libraries was done on the Illumina HiSeq X Ten platform in paired-end mode with a 151 bp read length. Processing in the source paper ran as follows. Reads without multiplex PCR primers were removed using Cutadapt, read pairs were merged using PEAR, and CDR3 regions were called using MiXCR with default settings. Repertoire diversity was assessed by Shannon entropy, and clonality was calculated as one minus the Shannon entropy divided by the ln of the count of productive unique sequences. Clonotypes at a frequency of at least 0.5% were defined as dominant or high-frequency T-cell clones. Clones were called with MiXCR by TCRdb after fastp trimmed the public reads at Q25, and only in-frame beta chains were retained. CDR3 protein duplicates are merged, each entry listing the most common genes and DNA. It is TCRdb's table, rather than the study itself, that gives the V and J calls and clone size. The sample profile shows 1,500 to 2,000 distinct CDR3 sequences; just under 30% of them were found once. The ten largest clones represent 28% of the sample.

For this clonotype: It lacks a known antigen. Being one base from a much bigger clone, this may be a read error.

The CDR3 goes from the cysteine to the phenylalanine over 15 residues. Kept here is only the CDR3 DNA, which spans 45 bases and is read in frame from base 1. CDR1 and CDR2, looked up from the germline V gene, are KGHDR and SFDVKD. Genomic DNA extracted from bulk tumor tissue served as TCR template, with about 0.65 ug gDNA amplified per sample. During surgery, multiple biopsies were taken from each primary tumor and placed as far apart as possible within the tumor mass. The study cohort was described as untreated and was composed of newly diagnosed NSCLC cases undergoing curative surgery. The donors were fewer than 17 patients with newly diagnosed non-small cell lung cancer who were having surgery with curative intent. The resected tumor masses were reviewed by two independent pathologists. Only DNA and RNA samples of high quality went on to sequencing.

The sample consisted of lung tumor tissue. The chain was built from TRBV24-1 and TRBJ2-1; 8 junctional bases match TRBD2. This clonotype was obtained from a man between 60 and 70 years old with non-small cell lung cancer. The CDR3 corresponds to CATSPGRASYNEQLF. The base sequence is TGTGCCACCTCTCCCGGGAGGGCCTCCTACAATGAGCAGCTCTTC.